These 17 T cell receptor beta chains were all obtained from the same sample, sequenced in a study of control samples from healthy donors and cancer patients. Assay: immunoSEQ multiplex PCR; the TCRdb copy retains only in-frame clones and omits some. The table shows approximately 150,000 clones, with 96% occurring only once. Material: blood. All receptors come from a woman aged 25 to 39 in good health.

The chain is built from TRBV7-8 and TRBJ1-2; 10 positions agree with TRBD1. Germline values: CDR1 SGHVS, CDR2 FQNEAQ. The CDR3 contains 18 residues. J lost 4 bases, V lost 5 bases, and 16 bases had no gene match. The CDR3 bases are TGTGCCAGCAGCCCATCCCGGGACAGGGGAGGTAAAGGCTATGGCTACACCTTC. This codes for CASSPSRDRGGKGYGYTF.

A note on this clone: Other DNA sequences of this sample code for an identical CDR3. The J gene is TRBJ2-7, the V gene TRBV2; D remains ambiguous. Trimming cost V 6 bases and J 0 bases, with 6 bases left between them. This CDR3 has 12 amino acids. The germline V gene has CDR1 SNHLY and CDR2 FYNNEI. CDR3 region: CASSASSYEQYF. The CDR3 DNA sequence: TGTGCCAGCAGCGCCAGCTCCTACGAGCAGTACTTC.

The rearrangement uses TRBV6-5 and TRBJ2-5; 7 positions match TRBD2. J was trimmed by 1 base and V by 5 bases; bases with no gene match: 7. The CDR3 is 15 residues long. Per the germline V gene, CDR1 is MNHEY and CDR2 is SVGAGI. The CDR3 is CASSQSGIGQETQYF. The DNA of the CDR3 is TGTGCCAGCAGTCAAAGCGGGATCGGCCAAGAGACCCAGTACTTC.

This rearrangement joins TRBV9 to TRBJ1-4, with 7 nucleotides matching TRBD1. The V and J ends lost 4 bases and 8 bases, in that order; junction bases with no gene match: 11. CDR3 length equals 15 residues. Germline V CDR1 and CDR2: SGDLS, YYNGEE. The CDR3 region has the DNA TGTGCCAGCAGCCCTTGGGACAGCGAAGGAGAAAAACTGTTTTTT. It codes for CASSPWDSEGEKLFF.

The gene calls are TRBV5-1 and TRBJ2-2; D might be TRBD1 (5 bases). Trimming cost V 2 bases and J 3 bases, with 11 bases left between them. CDR3 length: 15 amino acids. CDR1 SGHRS and CDR2 YFSETQ come from the germline V gene. In nucleotides, the CDR3 is TGCGCCAGCAGCTTATTGGCAGGGTACACCGGGGAGCTGTTTTTT. Protein sequence: CASSLLAGYTGELFF.

A note on this clone: Different DNA sequences within this sample yield the same CDR3. The chain employs TRBV6-5 and TRBJ2-7; 8 bases fit TRBD1. The CDR3 has 14 residues. V was pared by 2 bases and J by 1 base, with 1 base of the junction left unmatched. Germline V gene data show CDR1 as MNHEY and CDR2 as SVGAGI. The CDR3: CASSYTGGSYEQYF. The CDR3, as DNA: TGTGCCAGCAGTTACACAGGGGGGTCCTACGAGCAGTACTTC.

This clone is a singleton in its sample. The CDR3 region has the DNA TGTGCCAGCAGTATAACACAGGCGAACACTGAAGCTTTCTTT. It is translated as CASSITQANTEAFF. The genes are TRBV2 and TRBJ1-1, with a possible D match to TRBD1 (5 bases). This CDR3 has 14 residues. The germline V and J ends were trimmed by 5 bases and 1 base, with 11 bases remaining between them. The germline gives CDR1 SNHLY, CDR2 FYNNEI. Filled out from reference TRBV2 and TRBJ1-1, the complete variable domain reads EPEVTQTPSHQVTQMGQEVILRCVPISNHLYFYWYRQILGQKVEFLVSFYNNEISEKSEIFDDQFSVERPDGSNFTLKIRSTKLEDSAMYFCASSITQANTEAFFGQGTRLTVV.

The gene calls are TRBV9 and TRBJ2-7; D ambiguous. CDR1 and CDR2 from the germline V gene are SGDLS and YYNGEE. V was trimmed by 0 bases and J by 0 bases, leaving 10 bases between them. The CDR3 totals 15 residues. CDR3 nucleotides: TGTGCCAGCAGCGTAGAACCCACGACCTCCTACGAGCAGTACTTC. Protein: CASSVEPTTSYEQYF.

The chain has TRBV30 and TRBJ1-2; D gene unclear. Germline CDR1 GTSNPN, CDR2 SVGIG (reference sequence). V shed 0 bases and J shed 5 bases, with 10 bases lying between them. CDR3 length equals 13 residues. CDR3 protein: CAWSVGWEYGYTF. CDR3 bases: TGTGCCTGGAGTGTAGGTTGGGAGTATGGCTACACCTTC.

The table lists this clone with a count of one. At one end the junction does not follow the germline gene, possibly because of a read error. The CDR3 DNA follows: TGTGCTAGCAGTTTTCGGGAAAACTACGAGCAGTACTTC. This codes for CASSFRENYEQYF. The chain employs TRBV7-7 and TRBJ2-7, with D maybe TRBD2 (5 bases). The CDR3 spans 13 residues. Germline-derived CDR1 and CDR2 are SSHAT and FNYEAQ (reference sequence).

V usage is TRBV3-1 (or the pseudogene TRBV3-2) and J usage is TRBJ2-7; D may be TRBD1 (5 bases). The CDR3 extends over 12 amino acids. The germline V gene has CDR1 LGHDT and CDR2 YNNKEL (reference sequence). V lost 3 bases and J lost 11, with 14 bases in between. In nucleotides, the CDR3 is TGTGCCAGCAGCCATGGCCAGGGTCTAAAGTACTTC. Translating it yields CASSHGQGLKYF.

The V gene is TRBV29-1, the J gene TRBJ1-2; 10 bases are shared with TRBD1. J lost 8 bases, V lost 3 bases, and 6 bases had no gene match. The CDR3 runs to 13 residues. CDR1 SQVTM and CDR2 ANQGSEA come from the germline V gene. The CDR3 DNA is TGCAGCGTTGAGAGGGACAGGGGAAACGGCTACACCTTC. It encodes CSVERDRGNGYTF.

The CDR3 loop reads CASSEAGLSVTNYGYTF. The DNA for the CDR3 is TGTGCCAGCAGCGAGGCGGGGCTGTCCGTTACTAACTATGGCTACACCTTC. The chain carries TRBV7-9 and TRBJ1-2, with D possibly TRBD1 on 5 matching bases. Germline V gene sequence: CDR1 SEHNR, CDR2 FQNEAQ (reference sequence). Trimming shortened V by 5 bases and J by 0 bases, and 19 bases separated the two germline ends. CDR3 length equals 17 residues.

J is TRBJ2-4 and V is TRBV6-1; TRBD2 is a possible D gene (6 bases). Germline lookup yields CDR1 MNHNS and CDR2 SASEGT. Trimming stripped 2 bases from V and 0 bases from J, with 11 bases between. The CDR3 is made up of 16 amino acids. DNA for the CDR3: TGTGCCAGCAGTGAATACGGCGGGGTAGCCAAAAACATTCAGTACTTC. It translates to CASSEYGGVAKNIQYF.

The V gene is TRBV11-1, the J gene TRBJ2-2; D remains ambiguous. V was cut by 1 base and J by 5 bases, with 14 bases left in between. Germline V gene lookup returns CDR1 SGHAT and CDR2 FQDESV (reference sequence). This CDR3 comprises 16 residues. CDR3 nucleotide sequence: TGTGCCAGCAGCTTAGGGCGCGCGAAGGGTACCGGGGAGCTGTTTTTT. This sequence encodes CASSLGRAKGTGELFF. Full variable domain (missing parts from reference TRBV11-1 and TRBJ2-2): EAEVAQSPRYKITEKSQAVAFWCDPISGHATLYWYRQILGQGPELLVQFQDESVVDDSQLPKDRFSAERLKGVDSTLKIQPAELGDSAMYLCASSLGRAKGTGELFFGEGSRLTVL.

The chain joins TRBV11-2 to TRBJ1-2; D unclear. From germline, CDR1 is SGHAT and CDR2 FQNNGV. The CDR3 contains 15 residues. Trimming cost V 2 bases and J 9 bases, with 19 bases left between them. The CDR3 region has the DNA TGTGCCAGCAGCTTATGGCAGGAGCTTAACTACCGCTACACCTTC. Translation: CASSLWQELNYRYTF.

The rearrangement uses TRBV27 and TRBJ1-6; D remains ambiguous. V was clipped by 5 bases and J by 6 bases, with 14 bases between them. CDR1 is MNHEY, CDR2 SMNVEV, per germline (reference sequence). CDR3 size: 15 residues. CDR3 amino acids: CASSPPAGLNSPLHF. CDR3 nucleotides: TGTGCCAGCAGTCCGCCGGCCGGACTTAATTCACCCCTCCACTTT.